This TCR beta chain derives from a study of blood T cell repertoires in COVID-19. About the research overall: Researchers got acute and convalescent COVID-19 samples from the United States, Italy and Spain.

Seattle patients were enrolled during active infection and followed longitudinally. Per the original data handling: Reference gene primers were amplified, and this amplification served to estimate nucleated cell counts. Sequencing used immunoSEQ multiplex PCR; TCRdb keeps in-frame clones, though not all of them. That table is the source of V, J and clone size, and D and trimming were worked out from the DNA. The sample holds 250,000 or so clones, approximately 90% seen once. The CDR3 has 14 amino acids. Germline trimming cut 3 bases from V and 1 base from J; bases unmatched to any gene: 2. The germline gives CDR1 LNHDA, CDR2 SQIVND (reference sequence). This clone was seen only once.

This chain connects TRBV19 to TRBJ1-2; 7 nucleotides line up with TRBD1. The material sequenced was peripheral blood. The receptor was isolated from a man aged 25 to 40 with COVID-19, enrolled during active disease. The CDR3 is CASSMTGSNYGYTF. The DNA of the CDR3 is TGTGCCAGTAGTATGACAGGGAGTAACTATGGCTACACCTTC.